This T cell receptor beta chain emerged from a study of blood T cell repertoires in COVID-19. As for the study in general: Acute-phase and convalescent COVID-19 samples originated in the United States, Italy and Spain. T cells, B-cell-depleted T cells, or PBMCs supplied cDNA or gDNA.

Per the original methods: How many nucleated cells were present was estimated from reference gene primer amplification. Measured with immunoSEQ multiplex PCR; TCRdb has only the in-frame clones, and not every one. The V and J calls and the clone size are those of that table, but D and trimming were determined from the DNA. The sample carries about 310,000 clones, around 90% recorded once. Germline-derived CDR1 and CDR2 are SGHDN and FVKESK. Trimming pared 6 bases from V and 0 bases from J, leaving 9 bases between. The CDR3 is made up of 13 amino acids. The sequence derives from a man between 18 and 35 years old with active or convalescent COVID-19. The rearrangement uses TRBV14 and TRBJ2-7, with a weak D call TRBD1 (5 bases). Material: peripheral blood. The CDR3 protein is CASRYRSSYEQYF. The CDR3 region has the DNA TGTGCCAGCAGATACAGGAGCTCCTACGAGCAGTACTTC.